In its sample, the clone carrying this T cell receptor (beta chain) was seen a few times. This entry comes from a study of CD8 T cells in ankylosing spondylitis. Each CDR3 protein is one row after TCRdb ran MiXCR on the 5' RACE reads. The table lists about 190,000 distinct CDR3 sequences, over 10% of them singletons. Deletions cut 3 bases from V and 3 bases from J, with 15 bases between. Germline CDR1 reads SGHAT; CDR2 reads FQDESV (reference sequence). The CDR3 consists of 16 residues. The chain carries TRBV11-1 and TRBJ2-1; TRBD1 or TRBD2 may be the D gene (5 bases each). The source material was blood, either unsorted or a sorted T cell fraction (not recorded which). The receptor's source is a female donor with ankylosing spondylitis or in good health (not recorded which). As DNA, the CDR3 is TGTGCCAGCAGCTTGGCTGTGGCAGGGAGCTACAATGAGCAGTTCTTC. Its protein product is CASSLAVAGSYNEQFF.